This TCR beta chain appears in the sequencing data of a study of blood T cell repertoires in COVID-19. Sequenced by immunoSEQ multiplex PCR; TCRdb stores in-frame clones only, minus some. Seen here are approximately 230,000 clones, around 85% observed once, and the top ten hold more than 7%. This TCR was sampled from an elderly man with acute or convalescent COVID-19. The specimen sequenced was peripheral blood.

The CDR3 DNA is TGTGCCAGCTCGCGGGACAGGGCCGACCTCCACTTT. Protein product: CASSRDRADLHF. The rearrangement joins TRBV18 to TRBJ1-6; TRBD1 aligns across 9 bases. The CDR3 is 12 amino acids. The germline V gene has CDR1 KGHSH and CDR2 LQKENI. V gave up 6 bases and J gave up 15 bases; unmatched junction bases: 6.